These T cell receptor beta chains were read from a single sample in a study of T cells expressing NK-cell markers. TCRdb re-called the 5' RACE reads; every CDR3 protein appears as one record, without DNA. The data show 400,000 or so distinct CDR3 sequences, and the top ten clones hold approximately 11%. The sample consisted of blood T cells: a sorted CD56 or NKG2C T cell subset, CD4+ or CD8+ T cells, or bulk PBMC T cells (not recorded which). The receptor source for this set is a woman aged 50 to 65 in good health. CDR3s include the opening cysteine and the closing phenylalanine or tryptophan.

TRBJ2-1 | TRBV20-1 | CSAASPGSYNEQFF
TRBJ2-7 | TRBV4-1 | CASSPPTLTLNEQYF
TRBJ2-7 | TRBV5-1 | CASSHSGGERYEQYF
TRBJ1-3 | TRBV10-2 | CASSELYRGPSRRNTIYF
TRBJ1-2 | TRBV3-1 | CASSLLREGGYTF
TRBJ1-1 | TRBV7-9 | CASSPGTFGTEAFF
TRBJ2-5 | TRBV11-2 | CASSRRVQETQYF
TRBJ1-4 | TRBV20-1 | CSAREDRGNEKLFF
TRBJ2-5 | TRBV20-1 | CSARVQIGGLGPQYF
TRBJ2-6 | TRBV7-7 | CASSLGWTSGANVLTF